A single sample gave rise to the 21 T cell receptor beta chains below, sequenced in a study of CXCR3-negative and CXCR3-positive naive CD8 T cells. Findings and limits, study-wide: Comparison of naive cells showed more hydrophobic TRB CDR3s in CXCR3-positive than in CXCR3-negative naive cells.

Their specific antigens are unknown. Each TRB cDNA library was prepared by 5' RACE (with UMI labels). Each CDR3 protein gets one entry in TCRdb, which reprocessed the 5' RACE reads and gives no DNA. The sample data list some 140,000 distinct CDR3 sequences. The sequencing sample was made of naive CXCR3+ CD8+ T cells from blood. Subset meaning: CD45RO-CCR7+CD27+CD95- naive CD8+ T cells expressing CXCR3 (TNR3+). Every receptor here comes from a human donor in good health. Some clones in this sample may be carry-over from other donors' samples.

The genes are TRBV29-1 and TRBJ2-7; TCRdb returns TRBD2, unconfirmable since there is no DNA. Germline assignment: CDR1 SQVTM and CDR2 ANQGSEA. This CDR3 is 13 amino acids long. CDR3 sequence reads: CSVAGLLPTEQYF.

The chain combines TRBV7-8 with TRBJ2-7; TCRdb lists TRBD2, though no DNA is available to test this call. Germline lookup yields CDR1 SGHVS and CDR2 FQNEAQ. The CDR3 runs 15 residues. The CDR3 region is CASSLLLGGSHEQYF.

V and J are TRBV7-9 and TRBJ1-2; TCRdb names TRBD1, which stays unverified in the absence of DNA. The CDR3 extends over 16 amino acids. Germline V lookup: CDR1 SEHNR, CDR2 FQNEAQ (reference sequence). The CDR3 spells CASSPRDTGYLYGYTF.

V usage is TRBV7-9 and J usage is TRBJ2-7; as DNA is missing, the TRBD1 call by TCRdb cannot be tested. In germline, CDR1 is SEHNR, CDR2 FQNEAQ (reference sequence). This CDR3 has 15 residues. CDR3 residues: CASSAADRGRDEQYF.

The rearrangement joins TRBV4-3 to TRBJ2-1; TCRdb reports TRBD2, a call that lacks DNA to check it against. The CDR3 has 15 amino acids. Per germline, CDR1 LGHNA and CDR2 YSLEER. This CDR3 is CASSRGDTSYNEQFF.

The chain uses TRBV28 and TRBJ2-1; TCRdb returns TRBD1, unconfirmable since there is no DNA. The germline V gene has CDR1 MDHEN and CDR2 SYDVKM. The length of the CDR3 is 15 residues. The CDR3: CASSRGQGALNEQFF.

The chain employs TRBV12-3 or TRBV12-4 and TRBJ2-1; the TCRdb call, TRBD2, lacks DNA for checking. This CDR3 contains 16 residues. The CDR3 spells CASSYTGTSGYNEQFF.

The J gene is TRBJ1-4, the V gene TRBV5-1. This CDR3 region has 11 residues. Germline CDR1 and CDR2: SGHRS and YFSETQ. The CDR3 reads CASSSDRRLFF.

The rearrangement links TRBV4-3 to TRBJ1-1; absent DNA, TCRdb's TRBD1 call cannot be checked. The CDR3 runs to 15 residues. Germline CDR1 reads LGHNA; CDR2 reads YSLEER. The CDR3 protein is CASSQDPLGGTEAFF.

This chain connects TRBV7-2 to TRBJ2-2. Germline V gene lookup returns CDR1 SGHTA and CDR2 FQGNSA. CDR3 size: 12 residues. The CDR3 protein is CASSSVRGELFF.

The rearrangement links TRBV6-5 to TRBJ2-1; TCRdb names TRBD1, which stays unverified in the absence of DNA. The germline V gene encodes CDR1 MNHEY and CDR2 SVGAGI. The CDR3 totals 15 residues. The CDR3 reads CATLRGRGIDDEQFF.

The chain recombines TRBV27 with TRBJ2-7; checking the TCRdb D call of TRBD1 is not possible without DNA. The germline V gene has CDR1 MNHEY and CDR2 SMNVEV (reference sequence). This CDR3 comprises 13 residues. The CDR3 here is CASSDRGDYEQYF.

This chain's CDR3 is CASSPIADSSYNEQFF. The rearrangement uses TRBV4-1 and TRBJ2-1; TCRdb outputs TRBD2, but without DNA this stays unchecked. Looked up from germline, CDR1 is MGHRA and CDR2 is YSYEKL. The CDR3 totals 16 residues.

The chain uses TRBV29-1 and TRBJ1-1; TCRdb's D gene call, TRBD1, goes unchecked for lack of DNA. Germline values: CDR1 SQVTM, CDR2 ANQGSEA. CDR3 size: 13 residues. CDR3 protein: CSVAIGGGTEAFF.

The chain links TRBV5-1 to TRBJ2-7; TCRdb indicates TRBD1, and absent DNA this call remains unverified. The length of the CDR3 is 19 residues. Germline CDR1 and CDR2: SGHRS and YFSETQ. The chain's CDR3 is CASSLSPLPTGRIHYEQYF.

The chain recombines TRBV4-1 with TRBJ2-3. The CDR3 totals 16 residues. Germline loops: CDR1 MGHRA, CDR2 YSYEKL. The CDR3 sequence: CASSQDFQPSTDTQYF.

This chain uses TRBV19 with TRBJ2-1; TCRdb picks TRBD1, but there is no DNA to check that call. CDR1 and CDR2 (germline): LNHDA, SQIVND (reference sequence). This CDR3 is 17 amino acids long. This CDR3 is CASSIGVGDSSYNEQFF.

This chain uses TRBV12-3 or TRBV12-4 with TRBJ2-1; the D gene TCRdb calls, TRBD1, cannot be checked with no DNA. This CDR3 contains 15 residues. CDR3 amino acids: CASSLTGVPYNEQFF.

The rearrangement links TRBV29-1 to TRBJ2-5; TCRdb gives TRBD1 as the D gene, but with no DNA this cannot be confirmed. Germline V gene data show CDR1 as SQVTM and CDR2 as ANQGSEA. This CDR3 is built from 16 residues. The CDR3 reads CSVLGPAGVPLETQYF.

V and J are TRBV27 and TRBJ2-3; lacking DNA, the TRBD2 call made by TCRdb goes unchecked. Looked up from germline, CDR1 is MNHEY and CDR2 is SMNVEV (reference sequence). The CDR3 has 16 amino acids. The CDR3 spells CASSGARGTPTDTQYF.

J is TRBJ2-5 and V is TRBV7-3. CDR3 length: 11 amino acids. Germline V CDR1 and CDR2: SGHTA, FQGTGA. CDR3 in amino acids: CASSHQETQYF.